These 26 T cell receptor beta chains were sequenced from one sample in a study of technical replicates of blood from four donors. Method: immunoSEQ multiplex PCR; TCRdb's copy keeps in-frame clones and lacks some. This table has almost 70,000 clones, approximately 90% appearing once. The material sequenced was PBMCs. The receptors were gathered from a human donor in good health. Some clones in this sample may be carry-over from other donors' samples.

The chain joins TRBV25-1 to TRBJ1-2; perhaps TRBD1 as D (5 bases). Germline CDR1 is MGHDK and CDR2 is SYGVNS. With 1 base removed from V and 4 bases from J, the gap between germline ends came to 13 bases. The CDR3 is 15 amino acids. This chain's CDR3 is CASSESRVGGYGYTF. Here the CDR3 DNA reads TGTGCCAGCAGTGAATCGAGGGTCGGGGGCTATGGCTACACCTTC.

The gene calls are TRBV29-1 and TRBJ2-7; D may be TRBD1 (6 bases). V was shortened by 6 bases and J by 6 bases, with 24 bases between the two germline ends. This CDR3 spans 15 amino acids. Germline values: CDR1 SQVTM, CDR2 ANQGSEA. The CDR3 loop is CSVQSTGSISREQYF. For the CDR3, the DNA is TGCAGCGTACAATCTACAGGGTCCATATCACGCGAGCAGTACTTC.

The V call is TRBV4-2, the J call TRBJ2-7; 7 nucleotides align to TRBD1. V trimming: 3 bases; J trimming: 0 bases; junction bases outside the gene matches: 5. Germline CDR1 LGHNA, CDR2 YNFKEQ. The CDR3 spans 15 residues. CDR3 in amino acids: CASSHQTGSSYEQYF. CDR3 sequence (DNA): TGTGCCAGCAGCCACCAGACAGGGTCCTCCTACGAGCAGTACTTC.

This clone has only one observation. The rearrangement uses TRBV6-1 and TRBJ2-3, with 10 bases identical to TRBD2. V shed 7 bases and J 4 bases; nucleotides not matched to a gene: 8. The germline V gene encodes CDR1 MNHNS and CDR2 SASEGT. This CDR3 contains 15 residues. CDR3 protein: CASTSLAGESDTQYF. CDR3 bases: TGTGCCAGCACATCTCTAGCGGGAGAATCAGATACGCAGTATTTT.

The J gene is TRBJ2-7, the V gene TRBV7-3; 13 bases are shared with TRBD2. Germline values: CDR1 SGHTA, CDR2 FQGTGA. V dropped 4 bases and J dropped 9; count of bases not matched to a gene: 6. The CDR3 loop spans 14 amino acids. The CDR3 coding sequence is TGTGCCAGCAGCTCCGGGACTAGCGGGGCGATGCAGTACTTC. It translates to CASSSGTSGAMQYF.

The gene calls are TRBV2 and TRBJ2-5, with D possibly being TRBD1 (6 bases). The CDR3 sequence is 13 residues long. Germline values: CDR1 SNHLY, CDR2 FYNNEI. V dropped 6 bases and J dropped 5 bases, with 13 bases sitting between them. The CDR3 sequence is CASSLRQAETQYF. The CDR3 DNA is TGTGCCAGCAGCCTCAGACAGGCTGAGACCCAGTACTTC.

CDR3: CASSSGQGPYGYTF. CDR3 DNA: TGTGCCAGCAGCTCGGGACAGGGACCATATGGCTACACCTTC. The chain joins TRBV7-3 to TRBJ1-2; 9 bases map to TRBD1. Per the germline V gene, CDR1 is SGHTA and CDR2 is FQGTGA. J was trimmed by 5 bases and V by 4 bases; bases with no gene match: 5. CDR3 length: 14 residues.

V and J are TRBV28 and TRBJ2-3; TRBD2 matches 11 bases. The germline V gene encodes CDR1 MDHEN and CDR2 SYDVKM. This CDR3 contains 15 residues. With V trimmed by 7 bases and J by 4 bases, 7 bases remained unmatched. CDR3 region: CASIAGGGPADTQYF. The CDR3 DNA follows: TGTGCCAGCATAGCGGGGGGGGGACCAGCAGATACGCAGTATTTT.

The chain has TRBV6-6 and TRBJ2-1; TRBD1 might be the D (5 bases). The CDR3 runs to 15 residues. Trimming removed 5 bases at V and 2 bases at J, with 13 bases between. Germline V gene lookup returns CDR1 MNHNY and CDR2 SVGAGI (reference sequence). The CDR3 DNA follows: TGTGCCAGCAGTCCCTCAGGGAAAACCTACAATGAGCAGTTCTTC. Protein: CASSPSGKTYNEQFF.

This clone showed up just once. This chain joins TRBV27 and TRBJ1-6; 9 bases map to TRBD1. The germline V gene has CDR1 MNHEY and CDR2 SMNVEV (reference sequence). J lost 8 bases, V lost 6 bases, and 8 bases had no gene match. The CDR3 covers 15 residues. DNA of the CDR3: TGTGCCAGCAGACGGACAGGGGTCGGTTATTCACCCCTCCACTTT. This sequence encodes CASRRTGVGYSPLHF.

V gene TRBV7-8 combines with J gene TRBJ2-1; TRBD2 aligns across 8 bases. The CDR3 sequence is 17 residues long. Per the germline V gene, CDR1 is SGHVS and CDR2 is FQNEAQ. V shed 6 bases, J shed 9 bases, and the junction held 19 bases outside the gene matches. The CDR3, as DNA: TGTGCCAGCAGTCCGAGTCGGGAAGCGGGAGCAGTCCGTGAGCAGTTCTTC. It translates to CASSPSREAGAVREQFF.

The V and J genes are TRBV7-2 and TRBJ1-5; 10 positions agree with TRBD1. The CDR3 consists of 15 residues. Germline assignment: CDR1 SGHTA and CDR2 FQGNSA. The V and J ends lost 5 bases and 7 bases, in that order; junction bases with no gene match: 8. CDR3 amino acids: CASSLLGQGLQPQHF. CDR3 DNA sequence: TGTGCCAGCAGCCTTTTGGGACAGGGGTTACAGCCCCAGCATTTT.

The gene calls are TRBV30 and TRBJ2-5; the D gene is possibly TRBD2 (6 bases). The CDR3 runs to 12 residues. Germline CDR1 reads GTSNPN; CDR2 reads SVGIG (reference sequence). Between the trimmed V and J ends, which lost 2 bases and 4 bases, there was a span of 8 bases. The DNA for the CDR3 is TGTGCCTGGAGTTGGGGAGGAGAGACCCAGTACTTC. It encodes CAWSWGGETQYF.

This CDR3 is CASSTGTTKGELFF. CDR3 DNA sequence: TGTGCCAGTAGTACCGGGACAACTAAAGGGGAACTGTTTTTT. The rearrangement links TRBV19 to TRBJ1-4; D is perhaps TRBD1 (6 bases). Germline lookup yields CDR1 LNHDA and CDR2 SQIVND (reference sequence). The CDR3 length is 14 residues. Trimming stripped 4 bases from V and 12 bases from J, with 18 bases between.

The CDR3 is CASSREGPEQFF. CDR3 sequence (DNA): TGTGCCAGCAGCCGTGAGGGCCCTGAGCAGTTCTTC. The chain uses TRBV11-2 and TRBJ2-1, with D tentatively TRBD2 (5 bases). Trimming pared 5 bases from V and 9 bases from J, leaving 11 bases between. The CDR3 contains 12 residues. CDR1 is SGHAT and CDR2 is FQNNGV in the germline V gene.

The chain joins TRBV2 to TRBJ1-5, with unresolved D. CDR3 length: 13 residues. The V gene's germline CDR1 is SNHLY and CDR2 FYNNEI. The germline V and J ends were trimmed by 2 bases and 6 bases, with 8 bases remaining between them. CDR3 amino acids: CASSENSIQPQHF. CDR3 in DNA: TGTGCCAGCAGTGAAAACAGTATTCAGCCCCAGCATTTT.

The chain carries TRBV4-3 and TRBJ2-6; 9 bases are shared with TRBD2. Germline assignment: CDR1 LGHNA and CDR2 YSLEER. CDR3 length equals 17 residues. The V gene end was trimmed by 0 bases and the J gene end by 2 bases; junction bases not matched to a gene: 2. CDR3 region: CASSQEASGTGANVLTF. CDR3 bases: TGCGCCAGCAGCCAAGAGGCTAGCGGGACTGGGGCCAACGTCCTGACTTTC.

This chain uses TRBV4-2 with TRBJ2-1, with 7 bases aligning to TRBD1. CDR1 is LGHNA, CDR2 YNFKEQ, per germline. The V gene end was trimmed by 2 bases and the J gene end by 0 bases; junction bases not matched to a gene: 4. The CDR3 has 16 residues. This CDR3 is CASSQQTGRSYNEQFF. The CDR3 DNA sequence: TGTGCCAGCAGCCAACAGACAGGGCGCTCCTACAATGAGCAGTTCTTC.

This chain connects TRBV10-2 to TRBJ2-7; tentatively, D is TRBD2 (6 bases). Germline CDR1 is WSHSY and CDR2 is SAAADI. CDR3 length: 13 residues. V was trimmed by 7 bases and J by 4 bases, leaving 14 bases between them. DNA for the CDR3: TGCGCCAGCACCGGATTCGGGAGTTACGAGCAGTACTTC. The encoded protein is CASTGFGSYEQYF.

This rearrangement joins TRBV4-2 to TRBJ1-3; perhaps TRBD1 as D (6 bases). The CDR3 spans 16 residues. CDR1 and CDR2 from the germline V gene are LGHNA and YNFKEQ. V gave up 5 bases and J gave up 4 bases, with 18 bases separating them. The CDR3 sequence: CASSLFGGLEGNTIYF. The CDR3 region has the DNA TGTGCCAGCAGCTTATTTGGGGGCCTCGAGGGAAACACCATATATTTT.

V usage is TRBV15 and J usage is TRBJ1-1; D not resolved. The CDR3 sequence is 13 residues long. Per the germline V gene, CDR1 is LNHNV and CDR2 is YYDKDF (reference sequence). V gave up 6 bases and J gave up 0 bases, with 8 bases separating them. The chain's CDR3 is CATRSGLNTEAFF. Here the CDR3 DNA reads TGTGCCACCAGATCCGGGTTGAACACTGAAGCTTTCTTT.

This clone was found once. The rearrangement joins TRBV27 to TRBJ1-6, with TRBD1 matching over 7 bases. The CDR3 loop spans 16 amino acids. V shed 2 bases and J 17 bases; nucleotides not matched to a gene: 18. The germline V gene has CDR1 MNHEY and CDR2 SMNVEV (reference sequence). In DNA form, the CDR3 reads TGTGCCAGCAGTTTAGACCCCTCTCCACTCAGGGGGGAAGTCCACTTT. This sequence encodes CASSLDPSPLRGEVHF.

The chain has TRBV5-5 and TRBJ2-7, with unresolved D. CDR3 length equals 14 residues. From germline, CDR1 is SGHKS and CDR2 YYEKEE (reference sequence). Deletions cut 0 bases from V and 0 bases from J, with 7 bases between. The CDR3 here is CASSLGGSSYEQYF. DNA for the CDR3: TGTGCCAGCAGCTTGGGAGGATCCTCCTACGAGCAGTACTTC.

V and J are TRBV30 and TRBJ1-1; D may be TRBD1 (6 bases). The CDR3 loop spans 15 amino acids. The germline V and J ends were trimmed by 0 bases and 4 bases, with 15 bases remaining between them. Germline-derived CDR1 and CDR2 are GTSNPN and SVGIG (reference sequence). Written as DNA, the CDR3 is TGTGCCTGGAGTGTACGGGGGGGCGCAGGCACTGAAGCTTTCTTT. Its translation: CAWSVRGGAGTEAFF. Together with reference TRBV30 and TRBJ1-1, the CDR3 gives the full variable domain: SQTIHQWPATLVQPVGSPLSLECTVEGTSNPNLYWYRQAAGRGLQLLFYSVGIGQISSEVPQNLSASRPQDRQFILSSKKLLLSDSGFYLCAWSVRGGAGTEAFFGQGTRLTVV.

This chain joins TRBV6-6 and TRBJ2-3; perhaps TRBD2 as D (6 bases). The germline V and J ends were trimmed by 5 bases and 6 bases, with 15 bases remaining between them. CDR1 and CDR2 from the germline V gene are MNHNY and SVGAGI (reference sequence). The CDR3 covers 14 residues. CDR3: CASSLPGARDTQYF. CDR3 DNA sequence: TGTGCCAGCAGTCTACCGGGAGCGCGGGATACGCAGTATTTT.

V gene TRBV7-2 combines with J gene TRBJ2-1, with TRBD2 matching over 11 bases. V was pared by 5 bases and J by 1 base, with 4 bases of the junction left unmatched. The CDR3 contains 16 residues. Looked up from germline, CDR1 is SGHTA and CDR2 is FQGNSA. The CDR3 nucleotides are TGTGCCAGCAGCCGGATAGCGGGAGGGTCCTACAATGAGCAGTTCTTC. Protein product: CASSRIAGGSYNEQFF. Together with reference TRBV7-2 and TRBJ2-1, the CDR3 gives the full variable domain: GAGVSQSPSNKVTEKGKDVELRCDPISGHTALYWYRQSLGQGLEFLIYFQGNSAPDKSGLPSDRFSAERTGGSVSTLTIQRTQQEDSAVYLCASSRIAGGSYNEQFFGPGTRLTVL.